This T cell receptor (beta chain) was retrieved from a study of T cells in Graves' hyperthyroidism and ophthalmopathy. Graves' hyperthyroidism was deemed stable given no ophthalmopathy progression within 18 months. The study excluded patients with uncontrolled infection, other autoimmune disease, pregnancy or lactation. Authors of the study amplified TCR beta CDR3 regions from RNA transcripts. Primed by the HTBI set, a first-round RT-PCR was run on the TCR CDR3. TCRdb reprocessed the multiplex PCR reads via MiXCR and lists one record per CDR3 protein. The repertoire holds approximately 400,000 distinct CDR3 sequences, with over 15% as singletons. This clonotype was seen at least ten times. What it recognizes is unknown. Study results and limitations: Most clonotypes expanded in the thyroid (above 0.001) were also present in blood.

The sample consisted of blood. This clonotype was obtained from a woman aged 18-29 years with Graves' hyperthyroidism.

Written as DNA, the CDR3 is TGTGCCAGCAGCTCGACTCAGCAGGAATCCTACGAGCAGTACTTC. It codes for CASSSTQQESYEQYF. The V call is TRBV11-2, the J call TRBJ2-7; D not certain. Per the germline V gene, CDR1 is SGHAT and CDR2 is FQNNGV. Trimming took off 4 bases at V and 1 base at J, with 14 bases between the two ends. The CDR3 covers 15 residues.